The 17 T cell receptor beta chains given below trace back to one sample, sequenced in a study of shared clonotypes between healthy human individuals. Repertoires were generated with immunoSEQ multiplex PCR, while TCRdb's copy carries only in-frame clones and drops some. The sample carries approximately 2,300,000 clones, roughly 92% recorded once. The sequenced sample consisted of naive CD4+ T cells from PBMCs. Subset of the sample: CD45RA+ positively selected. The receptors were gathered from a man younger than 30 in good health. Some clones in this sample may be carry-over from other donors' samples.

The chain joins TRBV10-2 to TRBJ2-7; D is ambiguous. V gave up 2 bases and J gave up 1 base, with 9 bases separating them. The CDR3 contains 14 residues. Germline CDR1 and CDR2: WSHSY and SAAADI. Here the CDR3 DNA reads TGCGCCAGCAGTGAGGTTCTGGATTCCTACGAGCAGTACTTC. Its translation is CASSEVLDSYEQYF.

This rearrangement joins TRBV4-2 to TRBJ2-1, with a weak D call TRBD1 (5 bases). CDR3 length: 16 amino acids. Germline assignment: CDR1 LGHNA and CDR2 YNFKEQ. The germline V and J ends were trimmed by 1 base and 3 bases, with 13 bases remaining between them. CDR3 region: CASSQGGLQYYNEQFF. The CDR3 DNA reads TGTGCCAGCAGCCAAGGGGGCCTTCAGTACTACAATGAGCAGTTCTTC.

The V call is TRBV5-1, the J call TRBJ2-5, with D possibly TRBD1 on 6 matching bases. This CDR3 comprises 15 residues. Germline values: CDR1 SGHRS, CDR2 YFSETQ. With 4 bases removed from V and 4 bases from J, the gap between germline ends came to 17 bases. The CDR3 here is CASSPTARGGETQYF. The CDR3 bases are TGCGCCAGCAGCCCGACCGCTAGAGGGGGAGAGACCCAGTACTTC.

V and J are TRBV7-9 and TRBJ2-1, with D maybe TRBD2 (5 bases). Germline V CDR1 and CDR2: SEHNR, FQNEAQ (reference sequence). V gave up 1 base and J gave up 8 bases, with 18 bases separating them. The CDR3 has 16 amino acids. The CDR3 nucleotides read TGTGCCAGCAGCTTAGGGGGTGGAGGTGGTAAATATGAGCAGTTCTTC. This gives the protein CASSLGGGGGKYEQFF.

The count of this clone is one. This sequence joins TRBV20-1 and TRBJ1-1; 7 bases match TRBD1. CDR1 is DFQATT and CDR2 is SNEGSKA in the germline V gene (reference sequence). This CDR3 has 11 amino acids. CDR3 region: CRTHRGTEAFF. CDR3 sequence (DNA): TGCAGGACGCACAGGGGAACTGAAGCTTTCTTT.

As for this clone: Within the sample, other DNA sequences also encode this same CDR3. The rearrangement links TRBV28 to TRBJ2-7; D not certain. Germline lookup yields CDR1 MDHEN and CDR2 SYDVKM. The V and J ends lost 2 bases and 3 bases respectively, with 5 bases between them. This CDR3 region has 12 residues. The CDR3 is CASSLRNYEQYF. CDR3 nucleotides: TGTGCCAGCAGTTTAAGGAACTACGAGCAGTACTTC.

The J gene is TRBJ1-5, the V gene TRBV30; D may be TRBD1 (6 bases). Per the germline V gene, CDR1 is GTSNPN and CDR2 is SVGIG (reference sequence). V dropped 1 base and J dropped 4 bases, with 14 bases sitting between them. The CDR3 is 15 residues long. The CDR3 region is CAWSAHGTHNQPQHF. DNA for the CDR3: TGTGCCTGGAGTGCCCACGGGACACATAATCAGCCCCAGCATTTT.

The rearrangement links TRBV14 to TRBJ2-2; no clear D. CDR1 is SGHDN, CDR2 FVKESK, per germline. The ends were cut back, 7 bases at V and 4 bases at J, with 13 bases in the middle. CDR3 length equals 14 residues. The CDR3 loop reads CASTASRVTGELFF. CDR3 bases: TGTGCCAGCACCGCCAGTAGAGTCACCGGGGAGCTGTTTTTT.

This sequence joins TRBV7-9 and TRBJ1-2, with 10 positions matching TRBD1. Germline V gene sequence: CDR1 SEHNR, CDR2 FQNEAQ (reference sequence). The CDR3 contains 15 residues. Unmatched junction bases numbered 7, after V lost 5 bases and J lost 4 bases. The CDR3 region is CASSQRTGGSYGYTF. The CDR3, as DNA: TGTGCCAGCAGCCAACGGACAGGGGGGAGCTATGGCTACACCTTC.

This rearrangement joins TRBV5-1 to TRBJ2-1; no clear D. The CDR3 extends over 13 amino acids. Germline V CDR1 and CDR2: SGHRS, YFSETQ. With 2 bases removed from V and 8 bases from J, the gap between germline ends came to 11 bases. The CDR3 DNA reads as TGCGCCAGCAGCTTTGAAGAGAATGATGAGCAGTTCTTC. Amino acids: CASSFEENDEQFF.

The CDR3 is CASRSYSGSLSDTQYF. CDR3 DNA: TGTGCCAGCAGAAGCTATAGCGGGAGTCTATCAGATACGCAGTATTTT. This chain connects TRBV28 to TRBJ2-3; 9 bases map to TRBD2. The germline CDR1 and CDR2 sequences are MDHEN and SYDVKM. Trimming at V came to 6 bases and at J to 4 bases, leaving 11 bases not matched to a gene. The CDR3 is made up of 16 amino acids.

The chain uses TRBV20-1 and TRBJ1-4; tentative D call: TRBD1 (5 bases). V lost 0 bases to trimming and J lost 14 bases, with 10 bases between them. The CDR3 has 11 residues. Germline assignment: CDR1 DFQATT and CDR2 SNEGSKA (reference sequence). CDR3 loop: CSAREYRGLFF. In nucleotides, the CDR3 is TGCAGTGCTAGAGAGTACCGGGGGCTGTTTTTT.

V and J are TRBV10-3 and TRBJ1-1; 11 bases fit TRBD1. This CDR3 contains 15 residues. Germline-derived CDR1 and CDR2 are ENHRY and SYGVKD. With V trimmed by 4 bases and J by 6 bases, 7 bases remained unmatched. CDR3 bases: TGTGCCATCAGTGGTCCGGGACAGGGGGTACCTGAAGCTTTCTTT. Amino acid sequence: CAISGPGQGVPEAFF.

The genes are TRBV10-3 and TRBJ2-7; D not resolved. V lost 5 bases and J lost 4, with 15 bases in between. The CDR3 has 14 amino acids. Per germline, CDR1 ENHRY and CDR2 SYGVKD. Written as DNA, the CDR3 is TGTGCCATCAGTAGTGGTTCATTGTTTTACGAGCAGTACTTC. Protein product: CAISSGSLFYEQYF.

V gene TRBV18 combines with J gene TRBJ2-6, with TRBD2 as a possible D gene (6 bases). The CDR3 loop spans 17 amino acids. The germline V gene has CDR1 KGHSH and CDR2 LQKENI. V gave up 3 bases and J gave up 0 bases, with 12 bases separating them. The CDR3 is CASSPSAGNSGANVLTF. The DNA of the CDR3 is TGTGCCAGCTCACCGTCCGCGGGGAACTCTGGGGCCAACGTCCTGACTTTC.

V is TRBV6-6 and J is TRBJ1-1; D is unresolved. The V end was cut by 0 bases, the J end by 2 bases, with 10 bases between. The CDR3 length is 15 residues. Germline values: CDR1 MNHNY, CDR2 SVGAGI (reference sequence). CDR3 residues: CASSYSPTGNTEAFF. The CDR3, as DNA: TGTGCCAGCAGTTACTCTCCCACGGGAAACACTGAAGCTTTCTTT.

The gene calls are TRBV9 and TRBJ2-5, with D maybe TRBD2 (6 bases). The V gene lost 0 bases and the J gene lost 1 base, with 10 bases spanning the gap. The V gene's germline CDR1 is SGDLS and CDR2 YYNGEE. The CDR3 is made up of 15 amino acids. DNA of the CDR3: TGTGCCAGCAGCGTAGGGAGCGGGTTCCAAGAGACCCAGTACTTC. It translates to CASSVGSGFQETQYF. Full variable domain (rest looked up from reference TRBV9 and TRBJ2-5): DSGVTQTPKHLITATGQRVTLRCSPRSGDLSVYWYQQSLDQGLQFLIQYYNGEERAKGNILERFSAQQFPDLHSELNLSSLELGDSALYFCASSVGSGFQETQYFGPGTRLLVL.